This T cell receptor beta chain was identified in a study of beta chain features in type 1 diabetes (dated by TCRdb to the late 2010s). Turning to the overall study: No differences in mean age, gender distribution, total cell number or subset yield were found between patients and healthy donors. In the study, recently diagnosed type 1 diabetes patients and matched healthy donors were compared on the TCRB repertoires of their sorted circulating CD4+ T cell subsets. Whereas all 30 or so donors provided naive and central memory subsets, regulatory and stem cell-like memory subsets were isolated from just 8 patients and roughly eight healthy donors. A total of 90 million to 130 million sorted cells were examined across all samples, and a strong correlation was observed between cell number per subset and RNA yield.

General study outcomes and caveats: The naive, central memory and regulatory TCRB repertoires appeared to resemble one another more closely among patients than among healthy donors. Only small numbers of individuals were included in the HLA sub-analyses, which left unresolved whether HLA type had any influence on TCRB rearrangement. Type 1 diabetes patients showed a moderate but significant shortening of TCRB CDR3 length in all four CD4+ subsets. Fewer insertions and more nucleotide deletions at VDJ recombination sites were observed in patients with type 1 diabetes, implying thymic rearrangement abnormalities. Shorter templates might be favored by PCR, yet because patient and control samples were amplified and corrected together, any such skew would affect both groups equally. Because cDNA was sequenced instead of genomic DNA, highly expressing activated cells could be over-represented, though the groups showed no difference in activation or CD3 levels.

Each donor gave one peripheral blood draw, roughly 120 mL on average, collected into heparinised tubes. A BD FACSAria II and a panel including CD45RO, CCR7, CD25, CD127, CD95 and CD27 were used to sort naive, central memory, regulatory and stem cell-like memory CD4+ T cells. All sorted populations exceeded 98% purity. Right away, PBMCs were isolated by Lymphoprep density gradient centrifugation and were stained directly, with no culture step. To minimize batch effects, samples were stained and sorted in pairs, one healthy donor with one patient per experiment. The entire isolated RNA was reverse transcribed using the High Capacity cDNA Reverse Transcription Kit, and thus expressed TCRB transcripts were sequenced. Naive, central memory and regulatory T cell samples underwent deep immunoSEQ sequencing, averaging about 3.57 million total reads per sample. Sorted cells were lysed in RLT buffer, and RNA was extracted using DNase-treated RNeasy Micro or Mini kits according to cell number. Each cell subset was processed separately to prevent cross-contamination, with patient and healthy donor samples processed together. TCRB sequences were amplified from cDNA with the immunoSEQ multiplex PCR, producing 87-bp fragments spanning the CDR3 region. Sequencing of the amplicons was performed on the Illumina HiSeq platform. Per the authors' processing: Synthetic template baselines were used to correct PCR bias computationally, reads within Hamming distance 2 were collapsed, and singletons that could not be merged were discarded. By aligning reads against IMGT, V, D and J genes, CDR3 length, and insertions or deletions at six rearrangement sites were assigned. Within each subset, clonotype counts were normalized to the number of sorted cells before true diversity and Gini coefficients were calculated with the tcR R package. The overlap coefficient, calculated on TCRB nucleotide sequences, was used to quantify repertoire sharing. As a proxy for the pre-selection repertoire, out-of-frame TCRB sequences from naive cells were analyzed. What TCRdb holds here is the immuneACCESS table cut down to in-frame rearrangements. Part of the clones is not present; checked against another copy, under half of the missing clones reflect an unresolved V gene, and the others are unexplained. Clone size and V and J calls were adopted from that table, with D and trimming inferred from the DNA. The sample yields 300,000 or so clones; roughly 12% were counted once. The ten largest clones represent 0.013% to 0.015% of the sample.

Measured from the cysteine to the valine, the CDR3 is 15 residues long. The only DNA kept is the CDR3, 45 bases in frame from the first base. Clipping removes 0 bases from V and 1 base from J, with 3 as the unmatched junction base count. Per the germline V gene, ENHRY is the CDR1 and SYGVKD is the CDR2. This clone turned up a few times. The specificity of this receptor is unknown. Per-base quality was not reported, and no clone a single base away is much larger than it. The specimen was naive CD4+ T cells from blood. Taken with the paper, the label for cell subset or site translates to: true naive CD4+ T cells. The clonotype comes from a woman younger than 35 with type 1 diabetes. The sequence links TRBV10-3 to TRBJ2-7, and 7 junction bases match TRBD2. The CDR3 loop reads CAISESRLASYEQYV. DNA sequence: TGTGCCATCAGTGAGTCGAGACTAGCTTCCTACGAGCAGTACGTC.